This T cell receptor (beta chain) emerged from a study of cytomegalovirus exposure and HLA in healthy donors. The study's findings and limits: In an earlier analysis, productive rearrangement rates for most beta V segments clustered near 87% or 30%. It was only CMV serostatus that was available as immune exposure information. In most subjects, TCR beta sequences reportedly gave accurate predictions of HLA-A and HLA-B alleles.

Vbeta (60) and Jbeta (13) primers were used in the PCR. The repertoire was sequenced with immunoSEQ multiplex PCR; TCRdb's copy has only in-frame clones and lacks some. The data hold some 100,000 clones, with 73% observed a single time. Comments on this clone: Antigen specificity is unknown.

Trimming shortened V by 6 bases and J by 6 bases, and 15 bases separated the two germline ends. CDR3 length: 14 amino acids. CDR1 and CDR2 (germline): MNHNS, SASEGT. This sequence joins TRBV6-1 and TRBJ1-5; D is unclear. Input material: PBMCs. This TCR was sampled from a man in his forties in good health and CMV-seronegative. CDR3 amino acids: CASRPSTAGQPQHF. The CDR3, as DNA: TGTGCCAGCAGACCGTCCACAGCGGGTCAGCCCCAGCATTTT.